The clone carrying this T cell receptor (beta chain) has just a few counts. These data originate in a study of blood T cell repertoires in COVID-19. The wider study: Donors in the United States, Italy and Spain gave samples during acute or convalescent COVID-19. Sample material is recorded as cDNA or gDNA derived from T cells, B-cell-depleted T cells, or PBMCs.

The V gene end was trimmed by 4 bases and the J gene end by 5 bases; junction bases not matched to a gene: 3. Germline assignment: CDR1 MNHEY and CDR2 SMNVEV (reference sequence). CDR3 length: 13 residues. In the source study's methods: It was from reference gene primer amplification that nucleated cell counts were estimated. Repertoires were generated with immunoSEQ multiplex PCR, while TCRdb's copy carries only in-frame clones and drops some. V and J calls and clone size are as listed in that table; D and trimming were resolved from the DNA. The repertoire holds 80,000 to 90,000 clones, with under 85% as singletons.

This TCR was sampled from a man in his 70s with acute or convalescent COVID-19. The gene calls are TRBV27 and TRBJ1-1, with TRBD1 matching over 8 bases. Sequenced material: peripheral blood. CDR3 DNA sequence: TGTGCCAGCAGTTCCGGACAGGGTACTGAAGCTTTCTTT. Translating it yields CASSSGQGTEAFF.